These 29 T cell receptor beta chains share one sample of origin, sequenced in a study of long-term antiretroviral therapy in people with HIV. Sequencing used immunoSEQ v3.0 at survey level. Clones were sequenced by immunoSEQ multiplex PCR, and TCRdb holds only the in-frame ones, with some missing. The sample lists about 31,000 clones, 70% to 90% occurring once. This material consisted of unsorted PBMCs, taken 0.8 years before starting antiretroviral therapy. These receptors were taken from a man aged 18 to 29 with HIV.

This rearrangement joins TRBV5-4 to TRBJ1-2; TRBD1 might be the D (6 bases). V gave up 4 bases and J gave up 4 bases, with 11 bases separating them. CDR3 length equals 13 residues. The germline CDR1 and CDR2 sequences are SGHNT and YYREEE (reference sequence). CDR3 sequence: CASSLPGAYGYTF. The CDR3 coding sequence is TGTGCCAGCAGCCTCCCGGGGGCCTATGGCTACACCTTC. The variable domain in full, with the rest retrieved from reference TRBV5-4 and TRBJ1-2, is ETGVTQSPTHLIKTRGQQVTLRCSSQSGHNTVSWYQQALGQGPQFIFQYYREEENGRGNFPPRFSGLQFPNYSSELNVNALELDDSALYLCASSLPGAYGYTFGSGTRLTVV.

The table lists this clone with a few counts. The chain recombines TRBV7-2 with TRBJ2-7; the D gene is possibly TRBD2 (5 bases). V was pared by 3 bases and J by 0 bases, with 15 bases between. There are 16 residues in the CDR3. Germline-derived CDR1 and CDR2 are SGHTA and FQGNSA. CDR3 nucleotides: TGTGCCAGCAGCTTTCGAGGGCTTAAGGGCTCCTACGAGCAGTACTTC. Translated, it gives CASSFRGLKGSYEQYF. The full variable domain, rest sourced from reference TRBV7-2 and TRBJ2-7, is GAGVSQSPSNKVTEKGKDVELRCDPISGHTALYWYRQSLGQGLEFLIYFQGNSAPDKSGLPSDRFSAERTGGSVSTLTIQRTQQEDSAVYLCASSFRGLKGSYEQYFGPGTRLTVT.

The chain has TRBV6-1 and TRBJ2-1; 7 nucleotides agree with TRBD2. Trimming took 0 bases from V and 2 from J; bases not matched to a gene: 10. CDR1 and CDR2 (germline): MNHNS, SASEGT. The CDR3 runs to 18 residues. Written as DNA, the CDR3 is TGTGCCAGCAGTGAAGCGCGGTTTTTAGCGGGCACCTACAATGAGCAGTTCTTC. Translation gives CASSEARFLAGTYNEQFF.

A few counts support this clone. This chain links TRBV2 with TRBJ2-2; D is uncertain. CDR1 is SNHLY and CDR2 is FYNNEI in the germline V gene. CDR3 length: 12 amino acids. Trimming took off 8 bases at V and 7 bases at J, with 11 bases between the two ends. CDR3 protein: CASSAVGGELFF. The DNA of the CDR3 is TGTGCCAGCTCGGCGGTGGGCGGGGAGCTGTTTTTT.

The genes are TRBV4-2 and TRBJ2-7, with D possibly TRBD2 on 5 matching bases. CDR1 and CDR2 from the germline V gene are LGHNA and YNFKEQ. Deletions cut 1 base from V and 0 bases from J, with 13 bases between. The CDR3 covers 16 residues. The CDR3 DNA reads TGTGCCAGCAGCCAAGCCTACCCGGGGATCTCCTACGAGCAGTACTTC. Its translation is CASSQAYPGISYEQYF.

The V and J genes are TRBV28 and TRBJ2-7, with D possibly TRBD1 on 5 matching bases. Trimming stripped 4 bases from V and 4 bases from J, with 17 bases between. The CDR3 consists of 15 residues. The germline V gene encodes CDR1 MDHEN and CDR2 SYDVKM. The CDR3 here is CASSSPRTPTYEQYF. In nucleotides, the CDR3 is TGTGCCAGCAGTTCTCCAAGGACACCTACTTACGAGCAGTACTTC.

The rearrangement joins TRBV12-5 to TRBJ1-5; TRBD1 matches 7 bases. J lost 0 bases, V lost 6 bases, and 5 bases had no gene match. Per germline, CDR1 LGHNT and CDR2 FRNRAP. This CDR3 contains 15 residues. The CDR3 loop reads CASGPGQSSNQPQHF. The CDR3 bases are TGTGCTAGTGGCCCGGGACAGAGTAGCAATCAGCCCCAGCATTTT. The whole variable domain, filled in from reference TRBV12-5 and TRBJ1-5, reads DARVTQTPRHKVTEMGQEVTMRCQPILGHNTVFWYRQTMMQGLELLAYFRNRAPLDDSGMPKDRFSAEMPDATLATLKIQPSEPRDSAVYFCASGPGQSSNQPQHFGDGTRLSIL.

A single count supports this clone. The chain joins TRBV19 to TRBJ2-7; D is uncertain. The CDR3 runs to 15 residues. V gave up 0 bases and J gave up 3 bases, with 12 bases separating them. Germline CDR1 reads LNHDA; CDR2 reads SQIVND (reference sequence). CDR3 sequence reads: CASSIDRAPFYEQYF. For the CDR3, the DNA is TGTGCCAGTAGTATAGATCGGGCACCCTTCTACGAGCAGTACTTC.

This chain connects TRBV7-9 to TRBJ1-1; tentative D call: TRBD1 (5 bases). Deletions cut 2 bases from V and 1 base from J, with 17 bases between. The germline V gene has CDR1 SEHNR and CDR2 FQNEAQ (reference sequence). This CDR3 has 17 amino acids. The CDR3 spells CASSLYWGGESNTEAFF. Written as DNA, the CDR3 is TGTGCCAGCAGCTTATATTGGGGAGGGGAATCGAACACTGAAGCTTTCTTT.

Only one count was recorded for this clone. The rearrangement links TRBV5-1 to TRBJ2-1; TRBD2 matches 16 bases. With V trimmed by 3 bases and J by 9 bases, 6 bases remained unmatched. The CDR3 has 16 residues. Germline lookup yields CDR1 SGHRS and CDR2 YFSETQ. The CDR3 protein is CASSWGLAGGPGEQFF. DNA of the CDR3: TGCGCCAGCAGCTGGGGACTAGCGGGGGGGCCCGGTGAGCAGTTCTTC.

This clone was observed a single time. The chain recombines TRBV23-1 with TRBJ1-2; tentatively, D is TRBD1 (5 bases). TRBV23-1 is reported as an ORF; its role is uncertain. The CDR3 is 16 amino acids. With 10 bases removed from V and 0 bases from J, the gap between germline ends came to 21 bases. CDR3: CATNQGKGGTNYGYTF. Here the CDR3 DNA reads TGCGCCACCAACCAGGGCAAGGGTGGTACTAACTATGGCTACACCTTC.

This chain uses TRBV5-4 with TRBJ2-5, with 9 positions matching TRBD1. V lost 3 bases, J lost 4 bases, and 4 bases stayed unmatched. From germline, CDR1 is SGHNT and CDR2 YYREEE (reference sequence). The CDR3 loop spans 14 amino acids. The CDR3 nucleotides read TGTGCCAGCAGCTGGGACAGGGAAAGAGAGACCCAGTACTTC. Amino acids: CASSWDRERETQYF.

This clone was recorded a few times. The genes are TRBV7-6 and TRBJ2-7, with D possibly TRBD2 on 6 matching bases. V dropped 1 base and J dropped 10 bases, with 8 bases sitting between them. CDR1 is SGHVS, CDR2 FNYEAQ, per germline. The CDR3 spans 11 residues. The CDR3 region has the DNA TGTGCCAGCAGCTTAGGACTAGACCAGTACTTC. As protein: CASSLGLDQYF. The full variable domain, its missing parts supplied by reference TRBV7-6 and TRBJ2-7, is GAGVSQSPRYKVTKRGQDVALRCDPISGHVSLYWYRQALGQGPEFLTYFNYEAQQDKSGLPNDRFSAERPEGSISTLTIQRTEQRDSAMYRCASSLGLDQYFGPGTRLTVT.

The chain is built from TRBV2 and TRBJ2-7; TRBD1 matches 8 bases. The CDR3 spans 16 residues. CDR1 is SNHLY and CDR2 is FYNNEI in the germline V gene. After removal of 6 bases from V and 5 bases from J, the junction contained 15 bases not matched to a gene. This CDR3 reads CASSEPTFSDRDEQYF. The CDR3 DNA sequence: TGTGCCAGCAGCGAGCCCACATTTTCGGACAGGGACGAGCAGTACTTC.

V gene TRBV9 combines with J gene TRBJ2-3, with D possibly called TRBD1 or TRBD2 (5 bases each). The CDR3 consists of 15 residues. CDR1 is SGDLS, CDR2 YYNGEE, per germline. V was trimmed by 4 bases and J by 0 bases, leaving 12 bases between them. The CDR3 DNA is TGTGCCAGCAGCCGCTGGTGGGGGAGCACAGATACGCAGTATTTT. Translation: CASSRWWGSTDTQYF. The variable domain in full, completed from reference TRBV9 and TRBJ2-3, reads DSGVTQTPKHLITATGQRVTLRCSPRSGDLSVYWYQQSLDQGLQFLIQYYNGEERAKGNILERFSAQQFPDLHSELNLSSLELGDSALYFCASSRWWGSTDTQYFGPGTRLTVL.

V is TRBV4-2 and J is TRBJ1-2, with D hard to call. V lost 0 bases and J lost 13, with 15 bases in between. Germline V gene lookup returns CDR1 LGHNA and CDR2 YNFKEQ. The CDR3 covers 13 residues. This chain's CDR3 is CASSQEPADPSTF. The CDR3 nucleotides read TGTGCCAGCAGCCAAGAGCCAGCTGATCCCTCCACCTTC.

The chain employs TRBV30 and TRBJ1-2; D is uncertain. Germline loops: CDR1 GTSNPN, CDR2 SVGIG (reference sequence). The germline V and J ends were trimmed by 2 bases and 8 bases, with 12 bases remaining between them. This CDR3 is 12 amino acids long. In nucleotides, the CDR3 is TGTGCCTGGAGTAACCGGGCGGTCGGCTACACCTTC. The encoded protein is CAWSNRAVGYTF.

The gene calls are TRBV12-5 and TRBJ2-7; 8 bases agree with TRBD2. The germline gives CDR1 LGHNT, CDR2 FRNRAP. V dropped 7 bases and J dropped 3; count of bases not matched to a gene: 8. The CDR3 sequence is 14 residues long. CDR3 nucleotide sequence: TGTGCTAGTGCCGGAGCGGGAGAAATCTACGAGCAGTACTTC. It yields the protein CASAGAGEIYEQYF. Filled out from reference TRBV12-5 and TRBJ2-7, the complete variable domain reads DARVTQTPRHKVTEMGQEVTMRCQPILGHNTVFWYRQTMMQGLELLAYFRNRAPLDDSGMPKDRFSAEMPDATLATLKIQPSEPRDSAVYFCASAGAGEIYEQYFGPGTRLTVT.

This clone was recorded a few times. The V and J genes are TRBV18 and TRBJ1-2; possibly TRBD1 for D (6 bases). In germline, CDR1 is KGHSH, CDR2 LQKENI. The CDR3 covers 16 residues. Trimming pared 1 base from V and 6 bases from J, leaving 18 bases between. The CDR3 DNA sequence: TGTGCCAGCTCACCACGTGTTGAGGGGGGCGCAGATGGCTACACCTTC. Translation: CASSPRVEGGADGYTF.

This clone appeared a single time. The genes are TRBV11-2 and TRBJ2-5; 7 bases are a match to TRBD2. V gave up 0 bases and J gave up 3 bases; unmatched junction bases: 13. The germline V gene has CDR1 SGHAT and CDR2 FQNNGV. The CDR3 extends over 18 amino acids. The CDR3 is CASSLDRLGGGREETQYF. The CDR3 DNA follows: TGTGCCAGCAGCTTAGATCGGCTTGGTGGTGGGAGGGAAGAGACCCAGTACTTC.

The V and J genes are TRBV2 and TRBJ1-1; 7 bases map to TRBD1. V gave up 4 bases and J gave up 10 bases; unmatched junction bases: 9. CDR1 is SNHLY and CDR2 is FYNNEI in the germline V gene. This CDR3 is built from 13 residues. The CDR3 DNA is TGTGCCAGCAGTGCTTACAGGGGCGGGGGAGCTTTCTTT. It is translated as CASSAYRGGGAFF.

CDR3 DNA sequence: TGCGCCAGCAGCTTGTGGTCGGGGCCGGGACCAGGGCAGTTCTTC. Translated, it gives CASSLWSGPGPGQFF. The V and J genes are TRBV5-1 and TRBJ2-1, with D perhaps matching TRBD1 or TRBD2 (5 bases each). CDR1 SGHRS and CDR2 YFSETQ come from the germline V gene. Trimming took 1 base from V and 12 from J, leaving 20 bases between them. The CDR3 is 15 amino acids.

V gene TRBV18 combines with J gene TRBJ1-1; D gene unclear. Trimming left V 3 bases short and J 0 bases short, with 14 bases between. CDR1 and CDR2 (germline): KGHSH, LQKENI. The CDR3 contains 16 residues. CDR3 sequence reads: CASSPRTGDMNTEAFF. CDR3 nucleotide sequence: TGTGCCAGCTCACCGCGGACGGGAGACATGAACACTGAAGCTTTCTTT.

The CDR3 nucleotides are TGCGCCAGCAGCCAAGGGGCGGGGGAAAACACTGAAGCTTTCTTT. Residues: CASSQGAGENTEAFF. The V call is TRBV4-1, the J call TRBJ1-1; D is perhaps TRBD1 (5 bases). This CDR3 contains 15 residues. V gave up 1 base and J gave up 2 bases, with 11 bases separating them. In germline, CDR1 is MGHRA, CDR2 YSYEKL.

The gene calls are TRBV11-1 and TRBJ1-1; D remains unclear. Trimming cost V 5 bases and J 4 bases, with 14 bases left between them. Germline CDR1 reads SGHAT; CDR2 reads FQDESV (reference sequence). The CDR3 covers 14 residues. CDR3 protein: CASSPYTGGTEAFF. The CDR3 coding sequence is TGTGCCAGCAGCCCCTACACCGGAGGCACTGAAGCTTTCTTT.

The CDR3 sequence is CASTLHSAGGNNYGYTF. CDR3 nucleotides: TGTGCCAGTACCTTACACTCTGCAGGGGGCAATAACTATGGCTACACCTTC. V and J are TRBV19 and TRBJ1-2; 8 bases align to TRBD1. V was pared by 7 bases and J by 1 base, with 14 bases of the junction left unmatched. Germline CDR1 LNHDA, CDR2 SQIVND (reference sequence). The CDR3 covers 17 residues.

The J gene is TRBJ2-3, the V gene TRBV5-1; D perhaps matches TRBD2 (6 bases). Germline lookup yields CDR1 SGHRS and CDR2 YFSETQ. This CDR3 spans 14 amino acids. V lost 0 bases to trimming and J lost 3 bases, with 8 bases between them. Here the CDR3 reads CASSLGSGTDTQYF. The CDR3, as DNA: TGCGCCAGCAGCTTGGGCAGCGGGACAGATACGCAGTATTTT.

The chain links TRBV4-3 to TRBJ2-2; TRBD2 matches at 7 bases. CDR1 and CDR2 (germline): LGHNA, YSLEER. The J segment lost 0 bases and the V segment lost 3 bases, leaving 7 bases of the junction unmatched. The CDR3 extends over 17 amino acids. The CDR3 protein is CASSHQAGFANTGELFF. The CDR3 nucleotides are TGCGCCAGCAGCCATCAAGCGGGGTTCGCGAACACCGGGGAGCTGTTTTTT.

The chain carries TRBV18 and TRBJ1-3; 8 bases align to TRBD1. This CDR3 is 16 amino acids long. The V gene end was trimmed by 6 bases and the J gene end by 3 bases; junction bases not matched to a gene: 10. Per the germline V gene, CDR1 is KGHSH and CDR2 is LQKENI. The CDR3 spells CASSHGQGRFGNTIYF. DNA of the CDR3: TGTGCCAGCTCGCACGGACAGGGACGGTTTGGAAACACCATATATTTT.